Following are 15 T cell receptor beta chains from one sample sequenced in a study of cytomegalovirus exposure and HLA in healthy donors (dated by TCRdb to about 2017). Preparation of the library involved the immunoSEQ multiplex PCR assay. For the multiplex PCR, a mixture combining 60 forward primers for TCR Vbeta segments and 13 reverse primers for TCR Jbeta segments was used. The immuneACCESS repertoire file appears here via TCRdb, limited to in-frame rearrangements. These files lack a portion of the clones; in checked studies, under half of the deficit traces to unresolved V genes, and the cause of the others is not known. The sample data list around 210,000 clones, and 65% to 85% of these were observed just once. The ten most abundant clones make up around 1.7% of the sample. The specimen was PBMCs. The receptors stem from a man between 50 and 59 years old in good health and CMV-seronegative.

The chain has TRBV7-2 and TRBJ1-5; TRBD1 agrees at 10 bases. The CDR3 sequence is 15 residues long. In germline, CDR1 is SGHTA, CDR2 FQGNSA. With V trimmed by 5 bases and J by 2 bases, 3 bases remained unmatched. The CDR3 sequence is CASSVGTGGNQPQHF. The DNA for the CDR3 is TGTGCCAGCAGCGTCGGGACAGGGGGCAATCAGCCCCAGCATTTT.

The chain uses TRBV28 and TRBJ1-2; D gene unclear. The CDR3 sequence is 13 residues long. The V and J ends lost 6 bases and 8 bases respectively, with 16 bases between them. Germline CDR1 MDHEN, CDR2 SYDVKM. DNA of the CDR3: TGTGCCAGCAGCTCGACCTCCCGGAGGGGCTACACCTTC. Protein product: CASSSTSRRGYTF.

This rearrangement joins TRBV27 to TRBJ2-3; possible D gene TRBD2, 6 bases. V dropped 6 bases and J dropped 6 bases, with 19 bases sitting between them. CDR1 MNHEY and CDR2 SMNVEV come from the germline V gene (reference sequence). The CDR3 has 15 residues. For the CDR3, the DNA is TGTGCCAGCAGCGATCCGGGACTGGGGAGGGATACGCAGTATTTT. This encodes CASSDPGLGRDTQYF.

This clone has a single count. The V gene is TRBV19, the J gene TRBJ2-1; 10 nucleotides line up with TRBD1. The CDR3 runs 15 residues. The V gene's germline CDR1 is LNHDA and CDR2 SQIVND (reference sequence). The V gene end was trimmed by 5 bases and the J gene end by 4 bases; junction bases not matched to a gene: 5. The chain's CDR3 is CASSGPGQGYNEQFF. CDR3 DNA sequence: TGTGCCAGTAGTGGACCGGGACAGGGGTACAATGAGCAGTTCTTC.

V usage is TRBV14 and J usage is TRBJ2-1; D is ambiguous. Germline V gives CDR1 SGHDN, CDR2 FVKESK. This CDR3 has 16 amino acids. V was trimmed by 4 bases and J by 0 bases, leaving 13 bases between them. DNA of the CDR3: TGTGCCAGCAGCCCACTAACAATGATCTCCTACAATGAGCAGTTCTTC. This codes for CASSPLTMISYNEQFF.

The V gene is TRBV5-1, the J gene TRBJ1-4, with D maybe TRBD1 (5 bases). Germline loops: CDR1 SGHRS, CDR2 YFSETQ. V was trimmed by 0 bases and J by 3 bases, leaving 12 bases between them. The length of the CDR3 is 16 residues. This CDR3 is CASSLDAGSANEKLFF. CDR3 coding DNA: TGCGCCAGCAGCTTGGATGCAGGGTCAGCTAATGAAAAACTGTTTTTT.

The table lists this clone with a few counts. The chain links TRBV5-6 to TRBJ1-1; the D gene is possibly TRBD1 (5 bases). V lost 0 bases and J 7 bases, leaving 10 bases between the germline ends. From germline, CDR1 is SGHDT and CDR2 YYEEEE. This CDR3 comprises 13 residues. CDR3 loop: CASSLGGRREAFF. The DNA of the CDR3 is TGTGCCAGCAGCTTGGGGGGCAGACGTGAAGCTTTCTTT.

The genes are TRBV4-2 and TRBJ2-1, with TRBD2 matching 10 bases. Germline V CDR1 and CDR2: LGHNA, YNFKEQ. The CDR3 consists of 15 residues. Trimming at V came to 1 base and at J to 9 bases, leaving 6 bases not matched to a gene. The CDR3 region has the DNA TGTGCCAGCAGCCAAGCCAGCGGGAGGGAGAGTGAGCAGTTCTTC. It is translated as CASSQASGRESEQFF.

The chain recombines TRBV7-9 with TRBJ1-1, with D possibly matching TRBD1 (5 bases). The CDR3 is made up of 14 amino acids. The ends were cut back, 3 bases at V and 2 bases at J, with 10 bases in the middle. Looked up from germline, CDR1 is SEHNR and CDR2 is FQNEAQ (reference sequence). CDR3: CASSFGGVNTEAFF. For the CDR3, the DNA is TGTGCCAGCAGCTTCGGGGGGGTAAACACTGAAGCTTTCTTT.

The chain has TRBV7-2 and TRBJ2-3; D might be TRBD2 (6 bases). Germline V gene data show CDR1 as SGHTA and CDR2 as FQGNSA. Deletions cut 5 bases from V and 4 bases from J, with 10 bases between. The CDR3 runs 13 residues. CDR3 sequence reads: CASSLGGADTQYF. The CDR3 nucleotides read TGTGCCAGCAGCCTGGGAGGAGCAGATACGCAGTATTTT.

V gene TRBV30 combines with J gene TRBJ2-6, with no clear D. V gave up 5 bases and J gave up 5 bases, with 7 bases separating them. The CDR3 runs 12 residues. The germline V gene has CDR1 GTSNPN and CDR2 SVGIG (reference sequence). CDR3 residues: CAWGPRANVLTF. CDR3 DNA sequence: TGTGCCTGGGGGCCTAGGGCCAACGTCCTGACTTTC.

This chain's CDR3 is CASSIRTQETQYF. The CDR3 bases are TGCGCCAGCAGCATACGTACTCAAGAGACCCAGTACTTC. The J gene is TRBJ2-5, the V gene TRBV5-1; D uncertain. Trimming shortened V by 4 bases and J by 2 bases, and 9 bases separated the two germline ends. The CDR3 has 13 residues. Germline loops: CDR1 SGHRS, CDR2 YFSETQ.

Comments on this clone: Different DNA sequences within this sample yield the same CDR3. DNA for the CDR3: TGTGCCAGCAGTCGGACTAGCGGGAGCTACAATGAGCAGTTCTTC. Translating it yields CASSRTSGSYNEQFF. The chain links TRBV27 to TRBJ2-1; 13 bases fit TRBD2. This CDR3 has 15 residues. Germline-derived CDR1 and CDR2 are MNHEY and SMNVEV (reference sequence). J gave up 3 bases and V 5 bases, and 1 base lay outside the gene matches.

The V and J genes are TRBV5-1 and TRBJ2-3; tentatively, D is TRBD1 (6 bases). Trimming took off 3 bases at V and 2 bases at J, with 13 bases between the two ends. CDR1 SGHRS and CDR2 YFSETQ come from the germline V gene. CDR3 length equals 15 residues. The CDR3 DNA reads TGCGCCAGCAGCTCCCTAGGACAGCACACAGATACGCAGTATTTT. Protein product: CASSSLGQHTDTQYF.

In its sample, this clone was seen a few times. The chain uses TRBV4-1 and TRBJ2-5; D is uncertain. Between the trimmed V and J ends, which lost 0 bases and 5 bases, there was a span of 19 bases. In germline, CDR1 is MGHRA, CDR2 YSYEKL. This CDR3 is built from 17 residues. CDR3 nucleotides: TGCGCCAGCAGCCAAGATCTGGCCCTTGCCAGGAAGGAGACCCAGTACTTC. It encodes CASSQDLALARKETQYF.